Listed below are T cell receptor beta chains from one sample, sequenced in a study of blood T cell repertoires in COVID-19. Assay: immunoSEQ multiplex PCR; the TCRdb copy retains only in-frame clones and omits some. The data show around 140,000 clones, around nine tenths seen once. The sample taken for sequencing was peripheral blood. These receptors were obtained from a woman aged 45-65 years with acute or convalescent COVID-19. CDR3s include the opening cysteine and the closing phenylalanine or tryptophan. A D gene is named only where the DNA matches it firmly. For some rows the clone size is stated as once, few or many, or as a class when expanded; others skip it.

TRBJ1-2,NA,TRBV3-1/TRBV3-2,NA,TGTGCCAGCAGCCAAGCCTCGGACTATGGCTACACCTTC,CASSQASDYGYTF
TRBJ2-3,NA,TRBV7-2,TRBD2,TGTGCCAGCAGCTTGGGCTCTAGCGGGGGGGTAGATACGCAGTATTTT,CASSLGSSGGVDTQYF
TRBJ2-1,NA,TRBV9,NA,TGTGCCAGCAGCGTAGCTGACACGACGCAGTTCTTC,CASSVADTTQFF
TRBJ2-1,NA,TRBV5-1,NA,TGCGCCAGCAGCTGGGGCGTGGGTGAGCAGTTCTTC,CASSWGVGEQFF
TRBJ2-1,NA,TRBV7-3,TRBD2,TGTGCCAGCAGCTTATCCCCTAGCGGGGGGGCGAGAGGTGAGCAGTTCTTC,CASSLSPSGGARGEQFF
TRBJ2-7,NA,TRBV10-2,TRBD2,TGCGCCAGCAGTGAACTAGCGGGAGTCCACGAGCAGTACTTC,CASSELAGVHEQYF
TRBJ1-2,once,TRBV28,TRBD1,TGTGCCAGCACTTCCTCCGGGACAGGGCTATATGGCTACACCTTC,CASTSSGTGLYGYTF
TRBJ2-1,NA,TRBV12-5,TRBD1,TGTGCTAGTGGTACCGGGACAGTGGACAATGAGCAGTTCTTC,CASGTGTVDNEQFF
TRBJ1-5,NA,TRBV5-1,NA,TGCGCCAGCAGAGCAGGGGACAATCAGCCCCAGCATTTT,CASRAGDNQPQHF
TRBJ1-2,NA,TRBV10-3,NA,TGTGCCATCAGTGACAGGCAGAACTATGGCTACACCTTC,CAISDRQNYGYTF
TRBJ2-7,NA,TRBV19,TRBD1,TGTGCCAGTAGCCACGGACAGGGAAGATACGAGCAGTACTTC,CASSHGQGRYEQYF
TRBJ2-1,NA,TRBV5-4,TRBD1,TGTGCCAGCAGCTCGGGACAGGGAGCCTACAATGAGCAGTTCTTC,CASSSGQGAYNEQFF